This TCR beta chain is drawn from a study of blood T cell repertoires in COVID-19. Study as a whole: Sites across the United States, Italy and Spain contributed samples from acute and convalescent COVID-19.

As handled by the study authors: Reference gene primer amplification gave estimated nucleated cell counts. Method: immunoSEQ multiplex PCR; TCRdb's copy keeps in-frame clones and lacks some. The D gene and trimming were derived from the DNA, and the V and J assignments and clone size from that table. This sample carries hundreds of thousands of clones, roughly 90% of them seen once, and the ten largest clones take about 3%. V dropped 8 bases and J dropped 1; count of bases not matched to a gene: 16. The germline V gene encodes CDR1 SGHAT and CDR2 FQNNGV. This CDR3 has 18 residues. Seattle patient enrollment occurred during active infection, with longitudinal follow-up thereafter.

Material: peripheral blood. This chain links TRBV11-2 with TRBJ2-2, with TRBD1 matching over 7 bases. This TCR was recovered from a woman in her 30s with COVID-19, enrolled during active disease. The CDR3 DNA reads TGTGCCAGCGGGCAGGGACAGCTCCTAACATTGAACACCGGGGAGCTGTTTTTT. Residues: CASGQGQLLTLNTGELFF. Full variable domain (outside the CDR3, taken from reference TRBV11-2 and TRBJ2-2): EAGVAQSPRYKIIEKRQSVAFWCNPISGHATLYWYQQILGQGPKLLIQFQNNGVVDDSQLPKDRFSAERLKGVDSTLKIQPAKLEDSAVYLCASGQGQLLTLNTGELFFGEGSRLTVL.